The 20 T cell receptor beta chains in this list originate from one sample, sequenced in a study of T cells in Graves' hyperthyroidism and ophthalmopathy. Amplification of TCR beta CDR3 regions used RNA as the template. Initially, a first-round RT-PCR of the TCR CDR3 employed the HTBI primer set. Using its own MiXCR run on the multiplex PCR reads, TCRdb lists one record per CDR3 protein. Of 490,000 or so distinct CDR3 sequences in the sample, 46% were seen once. Sequencing was carried out using peripheral blood or thyroid tissue (not recorded which). The origin of the receptors is an adult woman with Graves' disease, either hyperthyroidism or ophthalmopathy (not recorded which).

The chain uses TRBV7-3 and TRBJ2-3; 16 nucleotides line up with TRBD2. The germline V gene encodes CDR1 SGHTA and CDR2 FQGTGA. The ends lost 5 bases at V and 9 bases at J; junction bases unmatched: 5. This CDR3 is 15 amino acids long. CDR3 region: CASSAGTSGRATQYF. As DNA, the CDR3 is TGTGCCAGCAGCGCCGGGACTAGCGGGAGGGCCACGCAGTATTTT. Based on the CDR3 plus reference TRBV7-3 and TRBJ2-3, the full variable domain is GAGVSQTPSNKVTEKGKYVELRCDPISGHTALYWYRQSLGQGPEFLIYFQGTGAADDSGLPNDRFFAVRPEGSVSTLKIQRTERGDSAVYLCASSAGTSGRATQYFGPGTRLTVL.

A few counts support this clonotype. The chain recombines TRBV28 with TRBJ1-4, with D perhaps matching TRBD1 (5 bases). V lost 8 bases, J lost 8 bases, and 15 bases lay in between. This CDR3 contains 13 residues. The germline CDR1 and CDR2 sequences are MDHEN and SYDVKM. The DNA for the CDR3 is TGTGCCAGCTGGGACGGCGGGGGGGAAAAACTGTTTTTT. Amino acid sequence: CASWDGGGEKLFF.

This clonotype appeared many times. V gene TRBV7-2 combines with J gene TRBJ2-2; unclear D gene. Trimming pared 3 bases from V and 7 bases from J, leaving 9 bases between. This CDR3 is 13 amino acids long. Germline CDR1 is SGHTA and CDR2 is FQGNSA. CDR3 bases: TGTGCCAGCAGCTTTGCGAAGGGCGGGGAGCTGTTTTTT. This sequence encodes CASSFAKGGELFF.

J is TRBJ1-6 and V is TRBV6-4; no firm D call. CDR3 length: 17 amino acids. V lost 5 bases, J lost 0 bases, and 14 bases lay in between. Germline assignment: CDR1 MRHNA and CDR2 SNTAGT. The chain's CDR3 is CASSSSTSSSYNSPLHF. In DNA, the CDR3 is TGTGCCAGCAGTTCTAGTACGTCGAGCTCCTATAATTCACCCCTCCACTTT.

With regard to this clonotype: A much larger clone differs from this one at a single base, so this may be a read error. This rearrangement joins TRBV6-2 or TRBV6-3 to TRBJ1-1; D call uncertain. CDR1 is MNHEY, CDR2 SVGEGT, per germline. The CDR3 contains 15 residues. V gave up 5 bases and J gave up 0 bases, with 13 bases separating them. CDR3 DNA: TGTGCCAGCAGTCACGCGACATGGATGAACACTGAAGCTTTCTTT. It translates to CASSHATWMNTEAFF.

The chain combines TRBV19 with TRBJ1-1, with TRBD1 matching 7 bases. This CDR3 is built from 13 residues. V dropped 2 bases and J dropped 4; count of bases not matched to a gene: 1. Germline lookup yields CDR1 LNHDA and CDR2 SQIVND (reference sequence). CDR3 in amino acids: CASSINRGTEAFF. CDR3 DNA sequence: TGTGCCAGTAGTATAAACAGGGGCACTGAAGCTTTCTTT.

This clonotype came up many times. In nucleotides, the CDR3 is TGTGCCAGCAGCCCGTCCTCGTGGGTAGAGACCCAGTACTTC. Translation: CASSPSSWVETQYF. The chain has TRBV7-2 and TRBJ2-5, with no clear D. Germline CDR1 reads SGHTA; CDR2 reads FQGNSA. V lost 5 bases, J lost 4 bases, and 14 bases lay in between. This CDR3 region has 14 residues.

This clonotype was seen repeatedly, ten times or more. The genes are TRBV7-2 and TRBJ2-7; tentatively, D is TRBD1 or TRBD2 (5 bases each). V lost 5 bases and J 1 base, leaving 15 bases between the germline ends. The germline V gene has CDR1 SGHTA and CDR2 FQGNSA. The CDR3 spans 15 residues. The CDR3 DNA follows: TGTGCCAGCAGCCCTCAGTCCGGGGCTTCCTACGAGCAGTACTTC. It yields the protein CASSPQSGASYEQYF.

This clonotype showed up many times. V and J are TRBV6-2 or TRBV6-3 and TRBJ2-7; 10 bases map to TRBD2. Germline V lookup: CDR1 MNHEY, CDR2 SVGEGT. J gave up 4 bases and V 7 bases, and 7 bases lay outside the gene matches. The CDR3 runs 14 residues. This CDR3 is CASNLAGDGYEQYF. The CDR3 coding sequence is TGTGCCAGCAACCTAGCGGGAGATGGATACGAGCAGTACTTC.

This clonotype came up many times. The rearrangement joins TRBV12-3 or TRBV12-4 to TRBJ1-3; D gene ambiguous. The CDR3 has 12 residues. V dropped 3 bases and J dropped 3 bases, with 3 bases sitting between them. The DNA for the CDR3 is TGTGCCAGCAGTTTCTTTGGAAACACCATATATTTT. Amino acids: CASSFFGNTIYF.

Regarding this clonotype: Just one base apart from a much larger clone, this may be a read error. V usage is TRBV12-3 or TRBV12-4 and J usage is TRBJ1-6; TRBD1 might be the D (5 bases). The CDR3 is 14 residues long. CDR3 sequence reads: CASSLGRTNSPVHF. As DNA, the CDR3 is TGTGCCAGCAGTTTAGGGAGGACAAATTCACCCGTCCACTTT.

In this sample, this clonotype turned up many times. A junction boundary mismatches the germline segment, possibly from a read error. The chain carries TRBV7-7 and TRBJ2-2, with TRBD2 matching over 8 bases. CDR3 length: 15 residues. Looked up from germline, CDR1 is SSHAT and CDR2 is FNYEAQ (reference sequence). The CDR3 coding sequence is TGTGCTAGCAGCTTATCACCGGCGGGAGGTTCGGAGCTGTTTTTT. Its protein product is CASSLSPAGGSELFF.

As to this clonotype: A read error is possible here, since a much larger clone lies one base away. The V call is TRBV13, the J call TRBJ2-7; 7 bases fit TRBD2. The CDR3 is made up of 14 amino acids. CDR1 PRHDT and CDR2 FYEKMQ come from the germline V gene (reference sequence). The DNA of the CDR3 is TGTGCCAGCTTGGGGGGACGGGGGGTTTACGAGCAGTGCTTC. Translating gives CASLGGRGVYEQCF.

This clonotype was observed a few times. The V and J genes are TRBV25-1 and TRBJ2-5; D not certain. Germline CDR1 is MGHDK and CDR2 is SYGVNS. Trimming took 5 bases from V and 4 from J, leaving 14 bases between them. The CDR3 contains 14 residues. In DNA form, the CDR3 reads TGTGCCAGCAGTCGGTTGCCAGGCGTAGAGACCCAGTACTTC. Its translation is CASSRLPGVETQYF.

The genes are TRBV7-9 and TRBJ1-2, with D perhaps TRBD1 (5 bases). This CDR3 has 13 residues. Trimming left V 4 bases short and J 7 bases short, with 13 bases between. Germline assignment: CDR1 SEHNR and CDR2 FQNEAQ (reference sequence). The CDR3 is CASSWDGRSGYTF. In DNA, the CDR3 is TGTGCCAGCAGCTGGGACGGACGCAGTGGCTACACCTTC.

This clonotype turned up a few times. The chain carries TRBV19 and TRBJ1-5; no reliable D call. This CDR3 has 14 amino acids. The germline gives CDR1 LNHDA, CDR2 SQIVND (reference sequence). V dropped 4 bases and J dropped 5 bases, with 12 bases sitting between them. CDR3 in DNA: TGTGCCAGTAGTAATGACTTAGGCGATCAGCCCCAGCATTTT. It yields the protein CASSNDLGDQPQHF. Combining the CDR3 with reference TRBV19 and TRBJ1-5 gives the whole variable domain DGGITQSPKYLFRKEGQNVTLSCEQNLNHDAMYWYRQDPGQGLRLIYYSQIVNDFQKGDIAEGYSVSREKKESFPLTVTSAQKNPTAFYLCASSNDLGDQPQHFGDGTRLSIL.

The rearrangement uses TRBV29-1 and TRBJ1-2; D not resolved. Trimming pared 6 bases from V and 3 bases from J, leaving 8 bases between. Germline assignment: CDR1 SQVTM and CDR2 ANQGSEA. This CDR3 contains 11 residues. CDR3 sequence (DNA): TGCAGCGTCGGTATTGACTATGGCTACACCTTC. Translation gives CSVGIDYGYTF.

This clonotype was found many times. The chain links TRBV29-1 to TRBJ2-7; 9 nucleotides line up with TRBD1. V lost 6 bases to trimming and J lost 0 bases; unmatched junction nucleotides: 3. The CDR3 contains 13 residues. Germline CDR1 reads SQVTM; CDR2 reads ANQGSEA. The CDR3 coding sequence is TGCAGCGTAGGACAGGGGAGCTCCTACGAGCAGTACTTC. This codes for CSVGQGSSYEQYF.

This clonotype has a handful of counts. This chain connects TRBV5-4 to TRBJ2-7, with D possibly TRBD1 on 6 matching bases. CDR3 length equals 13 residues. V was shortened by 4 bases and J by 3 bases, with 11 bases between the two germline ends. The germline V gene encodes CDR1 SGHNT and CDR2 YYREEE (reference sequence). The CDR3, as DNA: TGTGCCAGCAGCCGCCAGGGGATCTACGAGCAGTACTTC. As protein: CASSRQGIYEQYF.

The count of this clonotype is one. The chain links TRBV12-3 or TRBV12-4 to TRBJ1-3; D unresolved. The V end lost 5 bases, the J end lost 1 base, and 21 bases lay between the germline ends. This CDR3 contains 18 residues. The CDR3 spells CASSPTGGNRNSGNTIYF. CDR3 DNA sequence: TGTGCCAGCAGTCCAACGGGCGGGAACCGAAATTCTGGAAACACCATATATTTT.